This T cell receptor beta chain was retrieved from a study of PD-1 blockade in classical Hodgkin lymphoma. Overall study: Administration of nivolumab to patients was at 3 mg/kg intravenously every 2 weeks.

For this clone: No antigen is known for it.

The time point was: cycle 4 day 1 (C4D1), after less than seven weeks of nivolumab. Every one of the patients relapsed after autologous stem cell transplantation (brentuximab vedotin exposure was variable). Magnetic negative selection was used to purify CD4+ T cells from PBMCs that had been thawed. Notes on the study in general: Only CD4+ TCR diversity, not CD8+, had risen significantly by C4D1. Prior to therapy, complete responders displayed diversity much like that of newly diagnosed patients. Patients starting nivolumab under 1 year after ASCT were excluded.

The CDR3 spans 14 residues. The germline gives CDR1 SQVTM, CDR2 ANQGSEA. Trimming left V 6 bases short and J 0 bases short, with 15 bases between. Generated by immunoSEQ multiplex PCR, the TCRdb table keeps only in-frame clones and is missing some. The sample comprises 20,000 to 25,000 clones, roughly 80% of which are singletons, and over 3% rests with the top ten. The TCR originated in a human donor with classical Hodgkin lymphoma. The specimen comprised CD4+ T cells from blood, sampled before the fourth cycle of nivolumab. The genes are TRBV29-1 and TRBJ2-7; a weak D match, TRBD1 (6 bases). This chain's CDR3 is CSVTGTRSSYEQYF. Written as DNA, the CDR3 is TGCAGCGTCACCGGGACAAGGAGCTCCTACGAGCAGTACTTC.